The clone carrying this T cell receptor beta chain has just a few counts. As yet, its antigen is unknown. The data stem from a study of naive and memory T cell subsets. Findings and limits, study-wide: Possibly reflecting memory cells re-expressing CD45RA, a few larger clonotypes occurred in naive repertoires, especially CD8.

Two oligonucleotides, mixed equimolar, formed the beta constant-region primer covering TRBC1 and TRBC2. Nested alpha and beta constant-region primers with the SP2 primer drove four PCR rounds on ligated cDNA. Each CDR3 protein gets one entry after TCRdb re-called the UMI-ligation and nested PCR reads with MiXCR. Among over 110,000 distinct CDR3 sequences listed, about 20% were seen once. Cells stained for CD3, CD4, CD8, CD45RA, CD27 and viability were sorted into four CD45RA/CD27 subsets. CDR1 is DFQATT and CDR2 is SNEGSKA in the germline V gene (reference sequence). Trimming cost V 0 bases and J 4 bases, with 31 bases left between them. The CDR3 sequence is 20 residues long.

The sample taken for sequencing was naive CD8+ T cells from blood. The receptor's source is a human donor in good health. The V gene is TRBV20-1, the J gene TRBJ2-7, with TRBD2 as a possible D gene (6 bases). The CDR3 loop reads CSARDRLRRPGGVGPYEQYF. The CDR3 DNA sequence: TGCAGTGCTAGAGATCGATTGAGACGGCCCGGGGGAGTCGGTCCATACGAGCAGTACTTC.